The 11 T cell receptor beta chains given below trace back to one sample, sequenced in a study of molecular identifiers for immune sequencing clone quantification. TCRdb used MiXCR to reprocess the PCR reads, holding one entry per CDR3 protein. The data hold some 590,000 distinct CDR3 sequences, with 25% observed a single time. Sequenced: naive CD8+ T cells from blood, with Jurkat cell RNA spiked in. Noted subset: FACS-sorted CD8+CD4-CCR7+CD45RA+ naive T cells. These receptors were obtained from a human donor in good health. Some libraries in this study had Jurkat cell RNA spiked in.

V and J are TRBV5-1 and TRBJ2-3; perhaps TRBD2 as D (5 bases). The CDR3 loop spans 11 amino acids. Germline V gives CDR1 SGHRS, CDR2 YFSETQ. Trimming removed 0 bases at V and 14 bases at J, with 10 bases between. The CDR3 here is CASSLAGFPYF. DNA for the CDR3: TGCGCCAGCAGCTTGGCGGGGTTTCCGTATTTT.

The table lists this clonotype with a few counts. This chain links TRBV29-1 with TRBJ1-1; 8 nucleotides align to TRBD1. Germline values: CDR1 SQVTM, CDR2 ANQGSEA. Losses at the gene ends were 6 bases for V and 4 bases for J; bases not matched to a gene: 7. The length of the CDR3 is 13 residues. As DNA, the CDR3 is TGCAGCGTATCAGGGGGCTTAAGCACTGAAGCTTTCTTT. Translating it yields CSVSGGLSTEAFF.

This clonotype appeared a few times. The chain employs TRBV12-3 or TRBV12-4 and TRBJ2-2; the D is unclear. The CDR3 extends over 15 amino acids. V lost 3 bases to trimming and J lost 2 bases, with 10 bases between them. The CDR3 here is CASSFPTTNTGELFF. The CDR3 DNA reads TGTGCCAGCAGTTTTCCCACAACAAACACCGGGGAGCTGTTTTTT.

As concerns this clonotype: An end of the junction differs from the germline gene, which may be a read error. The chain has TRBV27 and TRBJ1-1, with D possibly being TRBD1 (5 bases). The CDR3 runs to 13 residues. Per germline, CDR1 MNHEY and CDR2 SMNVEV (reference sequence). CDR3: CVSSLGAAVEAFF. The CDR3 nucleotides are TGTGTCAGCAGTTTAGGGGCCGCGGTTGAAGCTTTCTTT.

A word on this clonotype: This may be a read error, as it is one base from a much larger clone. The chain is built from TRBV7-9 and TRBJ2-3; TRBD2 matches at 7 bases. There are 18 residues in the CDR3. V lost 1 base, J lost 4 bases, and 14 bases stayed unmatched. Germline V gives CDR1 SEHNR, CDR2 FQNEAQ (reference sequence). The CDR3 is CASSLVAGGSQVADTQYF. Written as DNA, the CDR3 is TGTGCCAGCAGCTTAGTGGCTGGCGGGAGTCAGGTGGCAGATACGCAGTATTTT.

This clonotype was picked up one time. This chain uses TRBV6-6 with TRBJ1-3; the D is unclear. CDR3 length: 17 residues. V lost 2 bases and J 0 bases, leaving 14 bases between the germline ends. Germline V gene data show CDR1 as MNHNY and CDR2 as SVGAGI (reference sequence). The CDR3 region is CASSYPGPKNSGNTIYF. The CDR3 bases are TGTGCCAGCAGTTACCCCGGCCCAAAAAACTCTGGAAACACCATATATTTT.

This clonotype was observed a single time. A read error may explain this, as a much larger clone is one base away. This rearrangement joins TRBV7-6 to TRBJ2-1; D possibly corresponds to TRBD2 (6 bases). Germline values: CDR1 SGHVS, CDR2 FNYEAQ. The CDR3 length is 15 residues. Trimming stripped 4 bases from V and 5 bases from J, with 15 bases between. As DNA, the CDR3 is TGTGCCAGCAGCTCCCCGCGGGGCCCCAACAATGAGCAGTTCTTC. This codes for CASSSPRGPNNEQFF. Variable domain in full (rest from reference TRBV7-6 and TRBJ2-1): GAGVSQSPRYKVTKRGQDVALRCDPISGHVSLYWYRQALGQGPEFLTYFNYEAQQDKSGLPNDRFSAERPEGSISTLTIQRTEQRDSAMYRCASSSPRGPNNEQFFGPGTRLTVL.

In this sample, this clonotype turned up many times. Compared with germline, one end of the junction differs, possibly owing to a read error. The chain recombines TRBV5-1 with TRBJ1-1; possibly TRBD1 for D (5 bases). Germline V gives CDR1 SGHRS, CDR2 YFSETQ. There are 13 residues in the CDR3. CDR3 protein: CASSLVGATEAFF. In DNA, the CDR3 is TGTGCCAGCAGTTTAGTAGGGGCCACTGAAGCTTTCTTT.

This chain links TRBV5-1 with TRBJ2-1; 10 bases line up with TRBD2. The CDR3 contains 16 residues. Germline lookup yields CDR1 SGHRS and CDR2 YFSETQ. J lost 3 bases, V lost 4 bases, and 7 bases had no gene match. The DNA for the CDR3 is TGCGCCAGCAGCCTGGGACTAGCGAGGATCTACAATGAGCAGTTCTTC. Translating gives CASSLGLARIYNEQFF.

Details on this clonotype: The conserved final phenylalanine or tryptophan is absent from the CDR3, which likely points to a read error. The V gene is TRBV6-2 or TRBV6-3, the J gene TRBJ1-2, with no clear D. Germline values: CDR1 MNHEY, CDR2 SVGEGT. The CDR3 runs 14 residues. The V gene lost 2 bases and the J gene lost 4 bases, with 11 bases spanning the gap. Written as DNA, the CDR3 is TGTGCCAGCAGTTACAACCCCTCCTCCTATGGCTACACCTTA. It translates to CASSYNPSSYGYTL.

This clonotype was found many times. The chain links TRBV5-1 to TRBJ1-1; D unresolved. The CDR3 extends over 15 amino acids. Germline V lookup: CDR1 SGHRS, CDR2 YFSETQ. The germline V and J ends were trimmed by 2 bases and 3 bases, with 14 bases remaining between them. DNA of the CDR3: TGCGCCAGCAGCTTCAACGGTCGCAAGGACACTGAAGCTTTCTTT. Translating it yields CASSFNGRKDTEAFF.